Below, 2 T cell receptor beta chains from the same sample are listed, as sequenced in a study of blood T cells in healthy people across ages (dated by TCRdb to 2014 to 2015). To prepare the library, 5' RACE was applied. The sequencer was an Illumina HiSeq 2500. A second PCR of about 6 to 11 cycles was performed with a sample-barcoded 5' primer and a J-beta primer mix. TCRdb handled the public reads itself, with Q25 trimming in fastp and clone calling in MiXCR, and kept productive beta chains. One record per CDR3 amino acid sequence lists the most common genes and DNA. This sample holds around 1,500,000 distinct CDR3 sequences; approximately 42% were observed only once. The ten top clones hold 7.9% of the sample. The specimen was blood. The receptors stem from a young woman in good health.

As for this clonotype: The junction shows a germline mismatch at one end, possibly a read error. The chain joins TRBV30 to TRBJ2-4; D is undetermined. With the DNA end fitting TRBJ2-7 better, the J assignment may be wrong. Germline V gives CDR1 GTSNPN, CDR2 SVGIG (reference sequence). CDR3 length: 12 residues. The CDR3 region has the DNA TGTGTCTGGAGTGAACGTCCCTACGAGCAGTACTTC. Translating gives CVWSERPYEQYF.

The rearrangement joins TRBV20-1 to TRBJ1-1, with 7 bases identical to TRBD1. Trimming took 6 bases from V and 0 from J; bases not matched to a gene: 7. CDR3 length: 14 residues. The germline V gene encodes CDR1 DFQATT and CDR2 SNEGSKA (reference sequence). CDR3 residues: CSAPDRTMNTEAFF. The CDR3 coding sequence is TGCAGTGCCCCGGACAGGACTATGAACACTGAAGCTTTCTTT.